The 21 T cell receptor beta chains given below trace back to one sample, sequenced in a study of cytomegalovirus exposure and HLA in healthy donors. The PCR made use of 60 Vbeta and 13 Jbeta primers. Sequencing used immunoSEQ multiplex PCR; TCRdb keeps in-frame clones, though not all of them. The repertoire holds about 82,000 clones, with 55% to 70% as singletons. The specimen was PBMCs. These receptors all stem from a woman aged 45-59 years in good health and CMV-seropositive.

This chain links TRBV5-5 with TRBJ1-1; 9 nucleotides align to TRBD1. With V trimmed by 4 bases and J by 3 bases, 10 bases remained unmatched. The V gene's germline CDR1 is SGHKS and CDR2 YYEKEE (reference sequence). The CDR3 extends over 16 amino acids. CDR3: CASSQGQGREDTEAFF. The CDR3 nucleotides read TGTGCCAGCAGCCAGGGACAGGGAAGGGAGGACACTGAAGCTTTCTTT.

The genes are TRBV5-1 and TRBJ1-2; no reliable D call. CDR3 size: 12 residues. V was trimmed by 3 bases and J by 8 bases, leaving 11 bases between them. CDR1 is SGHRS, CDR2 YFSETQ, per germline. CDR3 coding DNA: TGCGCCAGCAGCTCAAAAAATGAGGGCTACACCTTC. It specifies CASSSKNEGYTF.

The chain couples TRBV11-2 to TRBJ2-1, with D unclear. This CDR3 has 13 amino acids. The V gene lost 8 bases and the J gene lost 5 bases, with 13 bases spanning the gap. Germline assignment: CDR1 SGHAT and CDR2 FQNNGV. Here the CDR3 reads CASSRSENNEQFF. CDR3 nucleotide sequence: TGTGCCAGCTCCCGGAGTGAAAACAATGAGCAGTTCTTC.

This chain links TRBV30 with TRBJ2-7, with a weak D call TRBD2 (5 bases). V was cut by 7 bases and J by 3 bases, with 13 bases left in between. The CDR3 consists of 12 residues. CDR1 GTSNPN and CDR2 SVGIG come from the germline V gene (reference sequence). CDR3 sequence reads: CALMDSLYEQYF. In DNA, the CDR3 is TGTGCCTTAATGGACTCCCTCTACGAGCAGTACTTC.

Comment on this clone: Other nucleotide sequences from this sample produce the same CDR3. J is TRBJ1-2 and V is TRBV30; possible D gene TRBD1, 5 bases. Trimming took 0 bases from V and 3 from J, leaving 11 bases between them. Germline CDR1 reads GTSNPN; CDR2 reads SVGIG (reference sequence). CDR3 length: 14 amino acids. CDR3 loop: CAWSVGTLYYGYTF. As DNA, the CDR3 is TGTGCCTGGAGTGTGGGGACTTTATACTATGGCTACACCTTC. The full variable domain, rest sourced from reference TRBV30 and TRBJ1-2, is SQTIHQWPATLVQPVGSPLSLECTVEGTSNPNLYWYRQAAGRGLQLLFYSVGIGQISSEVPQNLSASRPQDRQFILSSKKLLLSDSGFYLCAWSVGTLYYGYTFGSGTRLTVV.

This rearrangement joins TRBV23-1 to TRBJ1-2; perhaps TRBD1 as D (6 bases). TRBV23-1 is noted as an ORF with a role that remains uncertain. This CDR3 is 13 amino acids long. Trimming removed 4 bases from V and 4 bases from J, with 10 bases in between. The DNA of the CDR3 is TGCGCCAGCAGTCTAACAGGGCTCTATGGCTACACCTTC. Translated: CASSLTGLYGYTF.

Concerning this clone: The junction departs from the called germline gene at one end, perhaps through a read error. The chain has TRBV7-9 and TRBJ1-2; 7 bases fit TRBD1. CDR1 SEHNR and CDR2 FQNEAQ come from the germline V gene (reference sequence). The CDR3 runs to 15 residues. Written as DNA, the CDR3 is TGTTCCAGCAGCCAAAGGACAGGTGGACCCTATGGCTACACCTTC. This translates into CSSSQRTGGPYGYTF.

This chain connects TRBV2 to TRBJ2-7; 9 bases are a match to TRBD1. Germline CDR1 and CDR2: SNHLY and FYNNEI. The length of the CDR3 is 15 residues. The junction had 8 bases not matched to a gene; V was cut back by 7 bases and J by 1 base. The CDR3 protein is CASNPGQGLSYEQYF. CDR3 sequence (DNA): TGTGCCAGCAACCCGGGACAGGGTCTATCCTACGAGCAGTACTTC.

CDR3 DNA: TGTGCCAGCAGTGCTCCCAACCCCCGGGGGAAGCTTAACTATGGCTACACCTTC. This codes for CASSAPNPRGKLNYGYTF. The chain has TRBV25-1 and TRBJ1-2, with a tentative D call TRBD1 (5 bases). Germline CDR1 is MGHDK and CDR2 is SYGVNS. The V end was cut by 4 bases, the J end by 1 base, with 22 bases between. The CDR3 sequence is 18 residues long.

The chain joins TRBV6-5 to TRBJ1-1; no reliable D call. Germline-derived CDR1 and CDR2 are MNHEY and SVGAGI. V lost 8 bases and J 1 base, leaving 5 bases between the germline ends. The CDR3 is made up of 11 amino acids. CDR3 sequence reads: CASYRNTEAFF. The CDR3, as DNA: TGTGCCAGCTATCGGAACACTGAAGCTTTCTTT.

The gene calls are TRBV30 and TRBJ1-1; 7 nucleotides align to TRBD1. Germline assignment: CDR1 GTSNPN and CDR2 SVGIG (reference sequence). The length of the CDR3 is 15 residues. Trimming cost V 4 bases and J 0 bases; bases outside gene matches: 8. CDR3 nucleotides: TGTGCCTGGACCCGGGACAGATTCATGAACACTGAAGCTTTCTTT. Protein sequence: CAWTRDRFMNTEAFF.

This chain links TRBV5-1 with TRBJ1-2; 10 positions match TRBD1. CDR3 length: 16 residues. J was trimmed by 8 bases and V by 4 bases; bases with no gene match: 14. From germline, CDR1 is SGHRS and CDR2 YFSETQ. The CDR3 nucleotides read TGCGCCAGCAGCCCTAACCCCGGGACAGGGGCCCACGGCTACACCTTC. The encoded protein is CASSPNPGTGAHGYTF.

The chain employs TRBV5-4 and TRBJ2-5; TRBD2 aligns across 11 bases. The germline V gene has CDR1 SGHNT and CDR2 YYREEE (reference sequence). CDR3 size: 16 residues. The junction had 7 bases not matched to a gene; V was cut back by 4 bases and J by 2 bases. CDR3 sequence: CASSPLAGGRQETQYF. The CDR3 nucleotides are TGTGCCAGCAGCCCCCTAGCGGGGGGACGACAAGAGACCCAGTACTTC.

This sequence joins TRBV6-6 and TRBJ1-2; D may be TRBD1 (6 bases). The CDR3 totals 13 residues. CDR1 and CDR2 from the germline V gene are MNHNY and SVGAGI (reference sequence). Between the trimmed V and J ends, which lost 7 bases and 3 bases, there was a span of 12 bases. The CDR3 region is CASTSRGDYGYTF. In DNA, the CDR3 is TGTGCCAGCACCTCCAGGGGAGACTATGGCTACACCTTC.

A few counts support this clone. V gene TRBV5-4 combines with J gene TRBJ2-6, with a weak D call TRBD2 (6 bases). The CDR3 has 17 amino acids. Germline CDR1 reads SGHNT; CDR2 reads YYREEE (reference sequence). Trimming shortened V by 0 bases and J by 1 base, and 11 bases separated the two germline ends. The CDR3 loop reads CASSLGRDLSGANVLTF. The CDR3 DNA reads TGTGCCAGCAGCTTGGGGCGGGACCTTTCTGGGGCCAACGTCCTGACTTTC.

This clone has more than one count but fewer than ten. The V call is TRBV5-6, the J call TRBJ1-4; tentatively, D is TRBD1 (6 bases). Germline V gene data show CDR1 as SGHDT and CDR2 as YYEEEE. CDR3 size: 15 residues. Between the trimmed V and J ends, which lost 3 bases and 8 bases, there was a span of 17 bases. CDR3 bases: TGTGCCAGCAGCTGGGGGACGAGGGGGGGCGAAAAACTGTTTTTT. This translates into CASSWGTRGGEKLFF.

The J gene is TRBJ2-3, the V gene TRBV9; possibly TRBD2 for D (6 bases). The CDR3 loop spans 14 amino acids. Germline assignment: CDR1 SGDLS and CDR2 YYNGEE. V lost 0 bases and J 5 bases, leaving 10 bases between the germline ends. The CDR3 is CASSVVLAGDTQYF. CDR3 DNA: TGTGCCAGCAGCGTAGTACTAGCCGGAGATACGCAGTATTTT.

V is TRBV11-2 and J is TRBJ1-2; no clear D. Germline CDR1 SGHAT, CDR2 FQNNGV. The CDR3 is 13 residues long. V was shortened by 0 bases and J by 8 bases, with 10 bases between the two germline ends. CDR3 residues: CASSLDLNGGYTF. The DNA of the CDR3 is TGTGCCAGCAGCTTAGATCTGAATGGCGGCTACACCTTC. The full variable domain, its missing parts supplied by reference TRBV11-2 and TRBJ1-2, is EAGVAQSPRYKIIEKRQSVAFWCNPISGHATLYWYQQILGQGPKLLIQFQNNGVVDDSQLPKDRFSAERLKGVDSTLKIQPAKLEDSAVYLCASSLDLNGGYTFGSGTRLTVV.

The CDR3 DNA sequence: TGCGCCAGCAGCCAAGCCCCAGGGGATGGCTACACCTTC. Translating gives CASSQAPGDGYTF. The rearrangement links TRBV5-1 to TRBJ1-2; the D gene is possibly TRBD1 (6 bases). V was trimmed by 4 bases and J by 6 bases, leaving 13 bases between them. The germline CDR1 and CDR2 sequences are SGHRS and YFSETQ. CDR3 length equals 13 residues.

The rearrangement uses TRBV28 and TRBJ2-5, with TRBD2 matching 10 bases. CDR1 and CDR2 (germline): MDHEN, SYDVKM. V lost 4 bases, J lost 4 bases, and 0 bases stayed unmatched. The CDR3 totals 13 residues. CDR3 protein: CASSSSGGETQYF. CDR3 coding DNA: TGTGCCAGCAGTTCTAGCGGGGGAGAGACCCAGTACTTC.

This clone was observed once. The CDR3 region has the DNA TGTGCCATCGGGCGGGGGACAGGGGATAACGAGCAGTACTTC. Amino acids: CAIGRGTGDNEQYF. The chain carries TRBV2 and TRBJ2-7; 10 bases fit TRBD1. The CDR3 spans 14 residues. Germline V gene data show CDR1 as SNHLY and CDR2 as FYNNEI. V lost 10 bases, J lost 5 bases, and 11 bases stayed unmatched.